Shown below are 9 T cell receptor gamma chains from a single sample sequenced in a study of γδ T cells in repeated Plasmodium falciparum infection. TCRdb re-called clones from the multiplex PCR reads via CATT. The sample includes around 24,000 gamma-chain clones, 3% of them seen just once. Flow sorting of PBMC yielded separate Vgamma9/Vdelta2+ and Vdelta2-negative gammadelta T cell populations for bulk repertoire analysis. Material for sequencing was gamma-delta T cells from blood. These receptor sequences come from a pool of human donors (malaria-infected and uninfected, not separated).

This clone was counted a few times. The protein in TCRdb stems from a much larger clone and differs at residue 3 from this DNA's translation, likely a read error; here the protein is translated from the DNA. The gene calls are TRGV9 and TRGJP2. TCRdb is silent on the J gene; assignment here came from matching the DNA to germline. This CDR3 has 15 residues. Germline V gene sequence: CDR1 GITISATS, CDR2 ISYDGTV (reference sequence). The CDR3 DNA is TGTGCCGTGTGGGAGCCGGTCGGTAGTGATTGGATCAAGACGTTT. It translates to CAVWEPVGSDWIKTF.

Of note for this clone: This probably arose from a read error, given a far larger clone one base away. The sample carries other DNA sequences with the same CDR3. The V call is TRGV2, the J call TRGJ1 or TRGJ2. TCRdb gives no J gene; it was assigned here by matching the DNA to germline. CDR3 length: 14 residues. The V gene's germline CDR1 is EGSNGY and CDR2 YDSYNSKV. The CDR3 bases are TGTGCCACCTGGGACGTCCGGAATTACTATAAGAAACTCTTT. Its protein is CATWDVRNYYKKLF.

In regard to this clone: The protein TCRdb lists belongs to a much larger clone and differs from this DNA's translation at residue 5, which points to a read error; the protein shown is made from the DNA. The rearrangement uses TRGV2 and TRGJ1 or TRGJ2. TCRdb records no J gene; here it was assigned by comparing the DNA to germline. Germline loops: CDR1 EGSNGY, CDR2 YDSYNSKV. V lost 5 bases, J lost 0 bases, and 10 bases stayed unmatched. This CDR3 contains 15 residues. The CDR3: CATWGGYMNYYKKLF. The CDR3 DNA follows: TGTGCCACCTGGGGCGGCTACATGAATTATTATAAGAAACTCTTT.

The sample holds many counts of this clone. The rearrangement links TRGV9 to TRGJ1 or TRGJ2. J lost 10 bases, V lost 0 bases, and 9 bases had no gene match. CDR1 is GITISATS and CDR2 is ISYDGTV in the germline V gene (reference sequence). The CDR3 sequence is 13 residues long. CDR3 coding DNA: TGTGCCTTGTGGGAGGTGAGTAAATGGAAGAAACTCTTT. Amino acids: CALWEVSKWKKLF.

In its sample, this clone was seen a few times. TCRdb assigns this DNA the protein of a much larger clone, which departs from its translation at residue 4; this likely reflects a read error, and the protein shown comes from translating the DNA. This CDR3 is CALRESLLYYKKLF. The DNA of the CDR3 is TGTGCCTTGCGGGAGTCACTACTTTATTATAAGAAACTCTTT. The chain joins TRGV9 to TRGJ1 or TRGJ2. TCRdb supplies no J gene; here it was assigned by aligning the nucleotide sequence to germline. The length of the CDR3 is 14 residues. The germline V gene has CDR1 GITISATS and CDR2 ISYDGTV (reference sequence).

As concerns this clone: The junction and the germline gene differ at one end; a read error may be behind it. The V and J genes are TRGV8 and TRGJ1 or TRGJ2. TCRdb does not report a J gene; here it was assigned by matching the DNA to germline references. Germline V gene sequence: CDR1 VENAVY, CDR2 YDSYNSRV. The CDR3 is 14 amino acids. The CDR3 here is CATWDPGLYYKKLF. The CDR3 region has the DNA TGTGCCACTTGGGACCCGGGGTTATATTATAAGAAACTCTTT.

The chain couples TRGV2 to TRGJP1. The J gene, left out of TCRdb, was set here by checking the DNA against germline. Germline V gene lookup returns CDR1 EGSNGY and CDR2 YDSYNSKV. The CDR3 has 12 residues. The trim removed 1 base at V and 16 bases at J, leaving 9 bases unmatched. The CDR3 nucleotides read TGTGCCACCTGGGACGGCCTTGAGGCCAAGATATTT. It encodes CATWDGLEAKIF.

With regard to this clone: TCRdb's listed protein matches a much larger clone and diverges from this DNA's translation at residue 3, likely through a read error; the protein shown comes from the DNA. The V gene is TRGV9, the J gene TRGJ1 or TRGJ2. TCRdb is silent on the J gene; assignment here came from matching the DNA to germline. CDR3 size: 14 residues. CDR1 is GITISATS, CDR2 ISYDGTV, per germline (reference sequence). CDR3 DNA sequence: TGTGCCTCGTGGGAGGCGCAGTGTTATTATAAGAAACTCTTT. It is translated as CASWEAQCYYKKLF.

Comment on this clone: TCRdb pairs this DNA with a much larger clone's protein that differs at residue 8, likely a read error; the protein shown was translated from the DNA. This chain's CDR3 is CATWDGLMGEGDWIKTF. CDR3 sequence (DNA): TGTGCCACCTGGGACGGCCTTATGGGAGAGGGTGATTGGATCAAGACGTTT. The V gene is TRGV4, the J gene TRGJP2. TCRdb carries no J gene annotation; the J gene was assigned here by matching the DNA with germline. This CDR3 has 17 amino acids. Germline loops: CDR1 EGSTGY, CDR2 YDSYTSSV. The V segment lost 4 bases and the J segment 6 bases; nucleotides outside the gene matches: 17.